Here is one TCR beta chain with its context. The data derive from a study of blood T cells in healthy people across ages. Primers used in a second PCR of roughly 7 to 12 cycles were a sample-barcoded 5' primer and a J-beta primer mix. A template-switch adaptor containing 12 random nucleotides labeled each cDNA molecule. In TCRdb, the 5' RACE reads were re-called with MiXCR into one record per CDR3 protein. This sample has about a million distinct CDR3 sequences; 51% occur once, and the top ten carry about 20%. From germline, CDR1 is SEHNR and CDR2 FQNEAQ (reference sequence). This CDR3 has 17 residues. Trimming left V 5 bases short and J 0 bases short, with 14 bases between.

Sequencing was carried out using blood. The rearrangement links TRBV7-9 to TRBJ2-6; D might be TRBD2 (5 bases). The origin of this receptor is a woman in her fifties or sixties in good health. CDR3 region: CASSPPLGSSGANVLTF. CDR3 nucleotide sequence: TGTGCCAGCAGCCCCCCACTGGGGAGCTCTGGGGCCAACGTCCTGACTTTC.